What follows describes a single T cell receptor beta chain. Its antigen is undetermined. CDR1 is DFQATT and CDR2 is SNEGSKA in the germline V gene (reference sequence). Trimming at V came to 4 bases and at J to 8 bases, leaving 7 bases not matched to a gene. The CDR3 contains 12 residues. The data are from a study of CD8 T cells in Susac syndrome. Overall study: When their blood was taken, patients with Susac syndrome were therapy-naive, taking corticosteroids, or taking intravenous immunoglobulin alone. Study-level findings and limits: When the CD4+ T cell repertoires of patients with Susac syndrome were examined, they did not show any clonal expansion. The study acknowledged a relatively small number of individuals in its TCR sequencing and HLA analysis.

Reverse transcription of 0.5 to 1 ug RNA was performed with random hexamers. It was immunoSEQ multiplex PCR that amplified TCR beta CDR3 across 54 Vbeta and 13 Jbeta. TCRdb independently ran MiXCR on the immunoSEQ multiplex PCR reads; one entry per CDR3 protein. The table lists around 150,000 distinct CDR3 sequences, 95% of them singletons, with about 0.15% in the top ten. Source material: CD4+ T cells from PBMCs. The genes are TRBV20-1 and TRBJ1-2, with TRBD1 matching 7 bases. This TCR was recovered from a human donor with Susac syndrome. CDR3 DNA: TGCAGTGCTACCTCCGACAGGGACGGCTACACCTTC. Its translation is CSATSDRDGYTF.